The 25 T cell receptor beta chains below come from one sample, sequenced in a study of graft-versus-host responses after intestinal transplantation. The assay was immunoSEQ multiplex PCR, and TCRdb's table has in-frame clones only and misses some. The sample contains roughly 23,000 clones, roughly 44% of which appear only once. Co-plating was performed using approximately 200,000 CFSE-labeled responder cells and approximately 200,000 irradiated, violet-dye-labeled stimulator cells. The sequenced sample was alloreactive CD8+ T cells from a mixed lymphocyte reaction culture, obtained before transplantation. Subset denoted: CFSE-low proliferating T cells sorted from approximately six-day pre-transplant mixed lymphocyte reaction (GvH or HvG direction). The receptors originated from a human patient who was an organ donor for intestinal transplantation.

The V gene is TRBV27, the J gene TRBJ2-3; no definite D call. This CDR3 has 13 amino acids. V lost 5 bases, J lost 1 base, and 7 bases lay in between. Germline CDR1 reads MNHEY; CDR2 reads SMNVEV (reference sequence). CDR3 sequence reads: CASSLFGTDTQYF. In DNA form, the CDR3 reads TGTGCCAGCAGTCTTTTTGGCACAGATACGCAGTATTTT.

CDR3 coding DNA: TGCGCCAGCGCCCTAACTAGCGGGAGTGGGGATGAGCAGTTCTTC. This sequence encodes CASALTSGSGDEQFF. This chain connects TRBV10-2 to TRBJ2-1; 11 bases agree with TRBD2. This CDR3 comprises 15 residues. Unmatched junction bases numbered 11, after V lost 8 bases and J lost 8 bases. The V gene's germline CDR1 is WSHSY and CDR2 SAAADI.

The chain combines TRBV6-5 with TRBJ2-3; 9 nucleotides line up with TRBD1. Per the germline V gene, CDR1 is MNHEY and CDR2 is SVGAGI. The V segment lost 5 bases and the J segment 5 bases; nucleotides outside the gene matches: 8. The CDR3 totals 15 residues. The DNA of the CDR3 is TGTGCCAGCAGTAAGACAGGGGGTGGCGGAGATACGCAGTATTTT. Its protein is CASSKTGGGGDTQYF.

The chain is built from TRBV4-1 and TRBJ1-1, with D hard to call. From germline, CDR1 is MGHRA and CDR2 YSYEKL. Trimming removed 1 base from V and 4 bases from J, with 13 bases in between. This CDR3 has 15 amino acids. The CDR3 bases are TGCGCCAGCAGCCAAGTTCGAAAACTGGGCACTGAAGCTTTCTTT. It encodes CASSQVRKLGTEAFF.

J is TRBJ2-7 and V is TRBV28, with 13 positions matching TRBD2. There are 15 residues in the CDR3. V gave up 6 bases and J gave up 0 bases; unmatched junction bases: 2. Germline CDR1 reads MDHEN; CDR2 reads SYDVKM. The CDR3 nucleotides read TGTGCCAGCAGCCGGACTAGCGGGAGCTCCTACGAGCAGTACTTC. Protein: CASSRTSGSSYEQYF.

For the CDR3, the DNA is TGTGCCAGCAGCAGGCCTCCAGCTCGAAAGACCTATGGCTACACCTTC. Its translation: CASSRPPARKTYGYTF. The chain employs TRBV7-4 and TRBJ1-2; D is unresolved. Trimming left V 5 bases short and J 4 bases short, with 20 bases between. This CDR3 spans 16 amino acids. Per the germline V gene, CDR1 is SGHVT and CDR2 is SQSDAQ.

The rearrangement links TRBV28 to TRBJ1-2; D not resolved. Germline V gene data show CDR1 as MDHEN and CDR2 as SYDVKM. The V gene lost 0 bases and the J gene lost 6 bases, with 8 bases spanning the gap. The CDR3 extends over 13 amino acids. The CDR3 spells CASSLWSADGYTF. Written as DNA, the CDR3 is TGTGCCAGCAGTTTATGGTCAGCTGATGGCTACACCTTC.

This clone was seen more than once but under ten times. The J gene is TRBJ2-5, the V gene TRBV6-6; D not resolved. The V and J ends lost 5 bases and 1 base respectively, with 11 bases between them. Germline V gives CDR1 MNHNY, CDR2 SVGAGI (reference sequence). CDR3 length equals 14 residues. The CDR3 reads CASSPLESQETQYF. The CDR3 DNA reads TGTGCCAGCAGTCCCCTAGAGTCCCAAGAGACCCAGTACTTC.

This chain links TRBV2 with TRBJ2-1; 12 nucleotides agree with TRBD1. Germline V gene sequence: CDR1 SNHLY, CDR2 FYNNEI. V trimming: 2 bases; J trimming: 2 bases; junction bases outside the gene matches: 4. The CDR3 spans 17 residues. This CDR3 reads CASSEPGTGGPYNEQFF. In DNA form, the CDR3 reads TGTGCCAGCAGTGAACCCGGGACAGGGGGCCCCTACAATGAGCAGTTCTTC.

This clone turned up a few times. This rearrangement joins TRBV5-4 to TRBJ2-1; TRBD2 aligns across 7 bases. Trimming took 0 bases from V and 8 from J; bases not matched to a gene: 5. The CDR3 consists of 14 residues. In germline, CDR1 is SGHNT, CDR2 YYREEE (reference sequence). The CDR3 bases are TGTGCCAGCAGCTTGGCCTGGAGCGGGGATGAGCAGTTCTTC. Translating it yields CASSLAWSGDEQFF.

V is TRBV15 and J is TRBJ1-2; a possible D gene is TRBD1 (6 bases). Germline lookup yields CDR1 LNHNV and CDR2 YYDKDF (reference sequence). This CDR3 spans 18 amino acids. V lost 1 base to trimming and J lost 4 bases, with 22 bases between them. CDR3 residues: CATSRAYGHREGIYGYTF. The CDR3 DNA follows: TGTGCCACCAGCAGAGCTTATGGTCACAGGGAGGGGATCTATGGCTACACCTTC. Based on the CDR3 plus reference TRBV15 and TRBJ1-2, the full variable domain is DAMVIQNPRYQVTQFGKPVTLSCSQTLNHNVMYWYQQKSSQAPKLLFHYYDKDFNNEADTPDNFQSRRPNTSFCFLDIRSPGLGDTAMYLCATSRAYGHREGIYGYTFGSGTRLTVV.

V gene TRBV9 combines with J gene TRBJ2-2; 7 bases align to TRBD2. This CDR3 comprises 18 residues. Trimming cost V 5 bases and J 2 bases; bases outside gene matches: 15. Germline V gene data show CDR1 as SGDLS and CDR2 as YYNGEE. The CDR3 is CASSGRLEAGANTGELFF. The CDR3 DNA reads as TGTGCCAGCAGTGGTAGACTAGAGGCGGGAGCTAACACCGGGGAGCTGTTTTTT.

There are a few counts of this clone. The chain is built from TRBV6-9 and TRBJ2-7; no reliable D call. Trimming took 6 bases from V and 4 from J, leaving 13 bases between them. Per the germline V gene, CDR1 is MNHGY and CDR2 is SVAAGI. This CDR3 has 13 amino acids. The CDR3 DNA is TGTGCCAGCAGCCCCGGACGCCCGTACGAGCAGTACTTC. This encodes CASSPGRPYEQYF.

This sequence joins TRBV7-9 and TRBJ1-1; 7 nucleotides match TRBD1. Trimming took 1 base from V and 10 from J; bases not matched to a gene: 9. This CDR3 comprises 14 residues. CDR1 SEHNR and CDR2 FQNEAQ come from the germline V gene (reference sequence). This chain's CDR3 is CASSLVVTGEAAFF. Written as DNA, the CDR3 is TGTGCCAGCAGCTTAGTAGTAACAGGGGAAGCAGCTTTCTTT.

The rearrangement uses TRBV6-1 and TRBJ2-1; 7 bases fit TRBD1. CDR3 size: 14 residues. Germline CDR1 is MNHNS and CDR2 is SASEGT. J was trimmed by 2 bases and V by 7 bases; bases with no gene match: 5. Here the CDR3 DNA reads TGTGCCAGCACCCCCGGACAGGCCTACAATGAGCAGTTCTTC. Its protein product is CASTPGQAYNEQFF.

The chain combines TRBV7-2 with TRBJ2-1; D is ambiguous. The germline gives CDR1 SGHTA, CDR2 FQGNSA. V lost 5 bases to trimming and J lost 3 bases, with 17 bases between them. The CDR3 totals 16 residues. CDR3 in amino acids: CASSPWTYDFYNEQFF. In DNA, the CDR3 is TGTGCCAGCAGCCCCTGGACGTACGACTTCTACAATGAGCAGTTCTTC.

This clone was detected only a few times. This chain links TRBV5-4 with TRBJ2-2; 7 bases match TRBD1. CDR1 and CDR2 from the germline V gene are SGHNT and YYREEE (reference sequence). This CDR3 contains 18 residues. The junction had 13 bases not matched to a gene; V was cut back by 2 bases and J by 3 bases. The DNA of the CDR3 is TGTGCCAGCAGCTTTAACTTTTTGGGGGACAGCTACACCGGGGAGCTGTTTTTT. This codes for CASSFNFLGDSYTGELFF.

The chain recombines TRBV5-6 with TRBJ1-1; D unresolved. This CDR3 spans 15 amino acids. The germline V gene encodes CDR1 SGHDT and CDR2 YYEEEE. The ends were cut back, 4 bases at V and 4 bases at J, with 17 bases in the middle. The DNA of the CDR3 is TGTGCCAGCAGCCTTATGGGCTTAGGACGCACTGAAGCTTTCTTT. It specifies CASSLMGLGRTEAFF.

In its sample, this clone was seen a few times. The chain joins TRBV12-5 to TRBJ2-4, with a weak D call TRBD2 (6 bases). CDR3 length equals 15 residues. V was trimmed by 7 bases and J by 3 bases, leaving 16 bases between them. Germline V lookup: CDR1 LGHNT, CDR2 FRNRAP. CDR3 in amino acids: CASVSRWGDKNIQYF. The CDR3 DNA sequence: TGTGCTAGTGTTTCCCGGTGGGGGGACAAAAACATTCAGTACTTC. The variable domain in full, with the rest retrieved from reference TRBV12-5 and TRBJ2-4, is DARVTQTPRHKVTEMGQEVTMRCQPILGHNTVFWYRQTMMQGLELLAYFRNRAPLDDSGMPKDRFSAEMPDATLATLKIQPSEPRDSAVYFCASVSRWGDKNIQYFGAGTRLSVL.

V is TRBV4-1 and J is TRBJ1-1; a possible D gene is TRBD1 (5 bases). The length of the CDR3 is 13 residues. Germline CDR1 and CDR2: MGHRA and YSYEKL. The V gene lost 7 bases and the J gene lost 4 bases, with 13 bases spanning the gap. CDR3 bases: TGCGCCAGCACTATGATCGGGGGCACTGAAGCTTTCTTT. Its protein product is CASTMIGGTEAFF.

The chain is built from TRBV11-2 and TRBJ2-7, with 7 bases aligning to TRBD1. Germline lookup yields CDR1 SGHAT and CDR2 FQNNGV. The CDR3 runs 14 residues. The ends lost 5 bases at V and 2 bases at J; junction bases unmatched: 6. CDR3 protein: CASSHTGTAYEQYF. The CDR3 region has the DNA TGTGCCAGCAGCCACACCGGGACAGCCTACGAGCAGTACTTC. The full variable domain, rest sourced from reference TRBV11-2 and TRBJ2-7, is EAGVAQSPRYKIIEKRQSVAFWCNPISGHATLYWYQQILGQGPKLLIQFQNNGVVDDSQLPKDRFSAERLKGVDSTLKIQPAKLEDSAVYLCASSHTGTAYEQYFGPGTRLTVT.

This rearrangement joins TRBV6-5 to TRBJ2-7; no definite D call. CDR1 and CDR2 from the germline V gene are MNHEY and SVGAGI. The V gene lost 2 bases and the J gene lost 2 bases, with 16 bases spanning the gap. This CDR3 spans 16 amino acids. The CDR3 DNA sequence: TGTGCCAGCAGTTACCTCCCCCCAGAGCTAACCTACGAGCAGTACTTC. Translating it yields CASSYLPPELTYEQYF.

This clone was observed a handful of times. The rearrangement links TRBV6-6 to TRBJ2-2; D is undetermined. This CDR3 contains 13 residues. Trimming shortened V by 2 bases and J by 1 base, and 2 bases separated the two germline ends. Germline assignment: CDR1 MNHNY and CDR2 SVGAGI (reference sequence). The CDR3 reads CASSYVNTGELFF. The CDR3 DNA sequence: TGTGCCAGCAGTTACGTGAACACCGGGGAGCTGTTTTTT.

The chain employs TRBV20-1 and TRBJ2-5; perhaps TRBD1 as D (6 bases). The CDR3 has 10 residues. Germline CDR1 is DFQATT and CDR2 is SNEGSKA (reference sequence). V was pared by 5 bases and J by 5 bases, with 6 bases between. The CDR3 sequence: CSADRETQYF. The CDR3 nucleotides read TGCAGTGCTGACAGGGAGACCCAGTACTTC.

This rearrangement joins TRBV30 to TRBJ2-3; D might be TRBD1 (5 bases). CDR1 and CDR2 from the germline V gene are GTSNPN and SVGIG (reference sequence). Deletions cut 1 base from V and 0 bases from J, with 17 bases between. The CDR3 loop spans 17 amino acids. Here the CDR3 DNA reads TGTGCCTGGAGTGGGGGCCCCCTCTCCCTTAGCACAGATACGCAGTATTTT. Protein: CAWSGGPLSLSTDTQYF.